The next 32 T cell receptor beta chains were all read from a single sample in a study of blood T cell repertoires in COVID-19. Sequenced by immunoSEQ multiplex PCR; TCRdb stores in-frame clones only, minus some. The sample shows some 58,000 clones, 75% to 90% of them seen only once. Sequencing was performed on peripheral blood. The origin of the receptors is a human donor in a cohort sampled during active COVID-19.

This clone appeared once. The V call is TRBV6-6, the J call TRBJ2-3; 10 bases are a match to TRBD1. This CDR3 contains 14 residues. The V segment lost 6 bases and the J segment 1 base; nucleotides outside the gene matches: 1. Germline CDR1 and CDR2: MNHNY and SVGAGI (reference sequence). Written as DNA, the CDR3 is TGTGCCAGCAGGGGACAGGGGCGCACAGATACGCAGTATTTT. Protein sequence: CASRGQGRTDTQYF.

The chain recombines TRBV11-1 with TRBJ1-4; D not certain. CDR3 length: 15 amino acids. Trimming took 1 base from V and 5 from J, leaving 11 bases between them. CDR1 and CDR2 from the germline V gene are SGHAT and FQDESV (reference sequence). CDR3 in amino acids: CASSLDPGENEKLFF. CDR3 DNA sequence: TGTGCCAGCAGCTTAGACCCCGGAGAGAATGAAAAACTGTTTTTT.

This rearrangement joins TRBV18 to TRBJ2-1, with D possibly matching TRBD1 (6 bases). The germline V gene encodes CDR1 KGHSH and CDR2 LQKENI. Trimming cost V 3 bases and J 7 bases, with 10 bases left between them. This CDR3 has 13 amino acids. CDR3 sequence (DNA): TGTGCCAGCTCACCGTATCAGGGGAATGAGCAGTTCTTC. Its protein product is CASSPYQGNEQFF.

This chain uses TRBV7-9 with TRBJ2-5, with D possibly matching TRBD1 (6 bases). The V gene lost 4 bases and the J gene lost 5 bases, with 17 bases spanning the gap. The CDR3 has 15 amino acids. Germline assignment: CDR1 SEHNR and CDR2 FQNEAQ (reference sequence). The CDR3 sequence: CASSSGQLSTETQYF. The CDR3 DNA reads as TGTGCCAGCAGCTCCGGACAGTTATCGACGGAGACCCAGTACTTC. Variable domain in full (rest from reference TRBV7-9 and TRBJ2-5): DTGVSQNPRHKITKRGQNVTFRCDPISEHNRLYWYRQTLGQGPEFLTYFQNEAQLEKSRLLSDRFSAERPKGSFSTLEIQRTEQGDSAMYLCASSSGQLSTETQYFGPGTRLLVL.

The CDR3 region has the DNA TGTGCCAGCAGCCCAACCCCGGGGGATACGCAGTATTTT. It encodes CASSPTPGDTQYF. J is TRBJ2-3 and V is TRBV9, with D possibly TRBD2 on 5 matching bases. V gave up 4 bases and J gave up 6 bases, with 12 bases separating them. Germline lookup yields CDR1 SGDLS and CDR2 YYNGEE. The CDR3 has 13 residues.

V is TRBV9 and J is TRBJ1-1, with D tentatively TRBD1 (5 bases). From germline, CDR1 is SGDLS and CDR2 YYNGEE. CDR3 size: 14 residues. V shed 3 bases and J shed 7 bases, with 16 bases lying between them. The CDR3 protein is CASSAGPSGGEAFF. The CDR3 DNA reads as TGTGCCAGCAGCGCGGGACCGAGCGGGGGTGAAGCTTTCTTT.

V usage is TRBV3-1 (or the pseudogene TRBV3-2) and J usage is TRBJ1-1, with D perhaps TRBD1 (5 bases). CDR1 and CDR2 (germline): LGHDT, YNNKEL (reference sequence). Trimming removed 0 bases from V and 4 bases from J, with 12 bases in between. This CDR3 comprises 15 residues. The CDR3 spells CASSQEAGMGTEAFF. The CDR3 DNA reads as TGTGCCAGCAGCCAAGAGGCAGGGATGGGCACTGAAGCTTTCTTT.

This chain uses TRBV3-1 (or the pseudogene TRBV3-2) with TRBJ1-6, with a tentative D call TRBD1 (5 bases). V shed 4 bases and J shed 2 bases, with 9 bases lying between them. The CDR3 covers 15 residues. Germline V gene sequence: CDR1 LGHDT, CDR2 YNNKEL (reference sequence). The CDR3 sequence: CASSPRQTYNSPLHF. The CDR3 nucleotides are TGTGCCAGCAGCCCCAGACAGACCTATAATTCACCCCTCCACTTT.

The chain couples TRBV5-6 to TRBJ1-1; TRBD1 might be the D (5 bases). The CDR3 sequence is 13 residues long. The germline CDR1 and CDR2 sequences are SGHDT and YYEEEE. The V end was cut by 2 bases, the J end by 5 bases, with 10 bases between. The DNA for the CDR3 is TGTGCCAGCAGCTTTAATGGGGGGACTGAAGCTTTCTTT. As protein: CASSFNGGTEAFF.

CDR3 in amino acids: CASTSGGIYGYTF. The CDR3 DNA reads TGTGCCAGTACCTCAGGGGGGATCTATGGCTACACCTTC. The chain is built from TRBV19 and TRBJ1-2; 7 bases agree with TRBD1. This CDR3 spans 13 amino acids. CDR1 and CDR2 from the germline V gene are LNHDA and SQIVND (reference sequence). Germline trimming cut 7 bases from V and 4 bases from J; bases unmatched to any gene: 6.

The chain joins TRBV6-5 to TRBJ1-2; weak D call: TRBD1 (5 bases). In germline, CDR1 is MNHEY, CDR2 SVGAGI. The CDR3 contains 12 residues. Trimming removed 2 bases from V and 8 bases from J, with 9 bases in between. This CDR3 is CASSYQGRGYTF. The DNA of the CDR3 is TGTGCCAGCAGTTACCAGGGTAGGGGCTACACCTTC.

The chain uses TRBV25-1 and TRBJ2-3; D is possibly TRBD1 (6 bases). The germline V and J ends were trimmed by 3 bases and 5 bases, with 15 bases remaining between them. The CDR3 totals 15 residues. CDR1 MGHDK and CDR2 SYGVNS come from the germline V gene. CDR3 sequence reads: CASSDYTGTEDTQYF. The CDR3 DNA reads TGTGCCAGCAGTGACTATACAGGGACCGAAGATACGCAGTATTTT.

The chain combines TRBV6-2 or TRBV6-3 with TRBJ2-3, with 11 bases that match TRBD2. CDR1 is MNHEY and CDR2 is SVGEGT in the germline V gene. The CDR3 covers 15 residues. Trimming at V came to 4 bases and at J to 5 bases, leaving 5 bases not matched to a gene. CDR3 in DNA: TGTGCCAGCAGTTTTAGCGGGGGGGCCGGAGATACGCAGTATTTT. This translates into CASSFSGGAGDTQYF.

This chain joins TRBV6-5 and TRBJ2-7; 7 positions match TRBD1. Trimming at V came to 6 bases and at J to 6 bases, leaving 5 bases not matched to a gene. CDR1 and CDR2 (germline): MNHEY, SVGAGI. The CDR3 has 12 amino acids. For the CDR3, the DNA is TGTGCCAGCAGCGCTACAGGGGTCGAGCAGTACTTC. Translation gives CASSATGVEQYF.

This chain joins TRBV5-1 and TRBJ1-1; weak D call: TRBD1 (5 bases). The germline V gene encodes CDR1 SGHRS and CDR2 YFSETQ. The length of the CDR3 is 13 residues. Between the trimmed V and J ends, which lost 4 bases and 7 bases, there was a span of 14 bases. The DNA for the CDR3 is TGCGCCAGCAGCCTCCGCGGGGGGAATGAAGCTTTCTTT. Amino acids: CASSLRGGNEAFF.

This rearrangement joins TRBV9 to TRBJ1-1; D is unclear. V was pared by 3 bases and J by 0 bases, with 15 bases between. CDR3 length: 16 amino acids. Germline loops: CDR1 SGDLS, CDR2 YYNGEE. As DNA, the CDR3 is TGTGCCAGCAGCGCCCGCGAGGGTCAGATGAACACTGAAGCTTTCTTT. This sequence encodes CASSAREGQMNTEAFF.

This chain's CDR3 is CASSQGNTEAFF. CDR3 DNA: TGTGCCAGCTCGCAGGGAAACACTGAAGCTTTCTTT. The V gene is TRBV18, the J gene TRBJ1-1; D is perhaps TRBD1 (5 bases). CDR1 is KGHSH and CDR2 is LQKENI in the germline V gene. The CDR3 consists of 12 residues. V was trimmed by 6 bases and J by 2 bases, leaving 7 bases between them.

The CDR3 DNA reads as TGTGCCAGCAGTGATTCAGGGGGAGGCTACACCTTC. This gives the protein CASSDSGGGYTF. The chain is built from TRBV25-1 and TRBJ1-2; 7 bases are shared with TRBD1. Germline-derived CDR1 and CDR2 are MGHDK and SYGVNS. The CDR3 has 12 residues. V lost 3 bases and J lost 8; bases outside the gene matches: 3.

V usage is TRBV5-1 and J usage is TRBJ2-2; D is possibly TRBD2 (6 bases). CDR3 length: 17 amino acids. Trimming left V 0 bases short and J 6 bases short, with 18 bases between. From germline, CDR1 is SGHRS and CDR2 YFSETQ. The CDR3, as DNA: TGCGCCAGCAGCTTGGCGGCGGGGCCCCTGGGGGCCGGGGAGCTGTTTTTT. It is translated as CASSLAAGPLGAGELFF.

A word on this clone: One junction end disagrees with the germline gene, perhaps due to a read error. Other nucleotide sequences in the sample specify the same CDR3. The rearrangement links TRBV7-8 to TRBJ1-5; no clear D gene. CDR3 length: 14 residues. CDR1 is SGHVS and CDR2 is FQNEAQ in the germline V gene. CDR3 nucleotides: TGTGCTAGCAGCTTACGGAGCATGCGTCAGCCCCAGCATTTT. Translating gives CASSLRSMRQPQHF.

This chain uses TRBV7-9 with TRBJ1-3; TRBD1 aligns across 10 bases. Germline CDR1 reads SEHNR; CDR2 reads FQNEAQ (reference sequence). The CDR3 runs to 17 residues. The J segment lost 0 bases and the V segment lost 4 bases, leaving 6 bases of the junction unmatched. CDR3 in amino acids: CASSSLRTGGSGNTIYF. The DNA for the CDR3 is TGTGCCAGCAGCTCGCTTCGGACAGGGGGCTCTGGAAACACCATATATTTT. Looking up the rest from reference TRBV7-9 and TRBJ1-3 gives the full variable domain: DTGVSQNPRHKITKRGQNVTFRCDPISEHNRLYWYRQTLGQGPEFLTYFQNEAQLEKSRLLSDRFSAERPKGSFSTLEIQRTEQGDSAMYLCASSSLRTGGSGNTIYFGEGSWLTVV.

This clone was recorded only once. V usage is TRBV5-8 and J usage is TRBJ1-1; D may be TRBD1 (6 bases). The CDR3 extends over 16 amino acids. Germline-derived CDR1 and CDR2 are SGHTS and YDEGEE. The V gene lost 4 bases and the J gene lost 0 bases, with 16 bases spanning the gap. The CDR3 coding sequence is TGTGCCAGCAGCCCCGGGACATACTATATGAACACTGAAGCTTTCTTT. The encoded protein is CASSPGTYYMNTEAFF.

The chain combines TRBV11-3 with TRBJ2-5; the D gene is possibly TRBD1 (6 bases). Germline-derived CDR1 and CDR2 are SGHNT and YENEEA. V shed 4 bases and J shed 5 bases, with 11 bases lying between them. The CDR3 totals 13 residues. DNA for the CDR3: TGTGCCAGCAGCTCAGGGGCGCAGGAGACCCAGTACTTC. Translated, it gives CASSSGAQETQYF.

The V call is TRBV28, the J call TRBJ1-4; TRBD1 matches at 7 bases. The CDR3 is 15 residues long. CDR1 and CDR2 (germline): MDHEN, SYDVKM. With V trimmed by 6 bases and J by 0 bases, 4 bases remained unmatched. Written as DNA, the CDR3 is TGTGCCAGCAGGAGACAGGGTGCAACTAATGAAAAACTGTTTTTT. Its translation: CASRRQGATNEKLFF.

This clone was picked up one time. CDR3 DNA: TGTGCCAGCAGCGTAGAGTCAGACTATGGCTACACCTTC. This gives the protein CASSVESDYGYTF. The chain employs TRBV9 and TRBJ1-2; no clear D gene. CDR3 length equals 13 residues. Trimming removed 0 bases at V and 3 bases at J, with 6 bases between. Germline values: CDR1 SGDLS, CDR2 YYNGEE.

The gene calls are TRBV7-9 and TRBJ2-1; 8 positions match TRBD2. The V gene end was trimmed by 0 bases and the J gene end by 0 bases; junction bases not matched to a gene: 1. The CDR3 length is 16 residues. CDR1 and CDR2 from the germline V gene are SEHNR and FQNEAQ (reference sequence). The CDR3 DNA follows: TGTGCCAGCAGCTTAGCGAGCGGGAGCTCCTACAATGAGCAGTTCTTC. Translated, it gives CASSLASGSSYNEQFF.

This clone has only a few counts. CDR3 bases: TGTGCCAGCAGCTTTAGGGGGAGCAATCAGCCCCAGCATTTT. Protein product: CASSFRGSNQPQHF. The chain employs TRBV5-6 and TRBJ1-5; the D gene is possibly TRBD1 (6 bases). The CDR3 is 14 residues long. Trimming stripped 2 bases from V and 1 base from J, with 7 bases between. CDR1 and CDR2 (germline): SGHDT, YYEEEE.

V usage is TRBV27 and J usage is TRBJ1-1; D is unclear. Trimming shortened V by 3 bases and J by 3 bases, and 8 bases separated the two germline ends. The CDR3 extends over 13 amino acids. CDR1 is MNHEY and CDR2 is SMNVEV in the germline V gene (reference sequence). Here the CDR3 reads CASSLREHTEAFF. The CDR3 coding sequence is TGTGCCAGCAGTTTGAGGGAGCACACTGAAGCTTTCTTT.

The chain links TRBV2 to TRBJ2-7; D remains unclear. V was trimmed by 7 bases and J by 1 base, leaving 8 bases between them. Germline CDR1 is SNHLY and CDR2 is FYNNEI. The CDR3 has 12 residues. The CDR3 spells CASTALSYEQYF. CDR3 sequence (DNA): TGTGCCAGCACTGCTCTATCCTACGAGCAGTACTTC.

The V gene is TRBV5-6, the J gene TRBJ2-3; TRBD2 might be the D (6 bases). The germline CDR1 and CDR2 sequences are SGHDT and YYEEEE. Trimming took off 4 bases at V and 0 bases at J, with 9 bases between the two ends. CDR3 size: 14 residues. The CDR3 loop reads CASSRGGSTDTQYF. The CDR3 bases are TGTGCCAGCAGCCGTGGGGGGAGCACAGATACGCAGTATTTT.

V gene TRBV18 combines with J gene TRBJ1-2, with D uncertain. The CDR3 length is 14 residues. The germline V gene encodes CDR1 KGHSH and CDR2 LQKENI. V was cut by 1 base and J by 2 bases, with 8 bases left in between. In nucleotides, the CDR3 is TGTGCCAGCTCACCACGTTCGGGGAACTATGGCTACACCTTC. Translated, it gives CASSPRSGNYGYTF.

V and J are TRBV9 and TRBJ2-2; 11 nucleotides line up with TRBD2. The trim removed 5 bases at V and 3 bases at J, leaving 0 bases unmatched. The CDR3 sequence is 14 residues long. Germline V CDR1 and CDR2: SGDLS, YYNGEE. In DNA form, the CDR3 reads TGTGCCAGCAGGGGACTAGCGGACACCGGGGAGCTGTTTTTT. It codes for CASRGLADTGELFF.